The present T cell receptor (beta chain) was sequenced within a study of OX40 agonist ivuxolimab in advanced cancers. Looking at the study overall: Those enrolled were 82.7% male, with a mean age of 60 years and ages from about 20 to 90.

With respect to this clone: The antigen is unknown.

The study's findings and limits: In the 0.1 to 3.0 mg/kg range, CD4+ and CD8+ blood T cells had expanded clonally by week 6.

Measured with immunoSEQ multiplex PCR; TCRdb has only the in-frame clones, and not every one. The profile shows approximately 19,000 clones, roughly 72% of them singletons. The CDR3 is 17 amino acids. The chain is built from TRBV5-2 and TRBJ1-2. TRBV5-2 is deemed a pseudogene. The sequences come from CD4+ or CD8+ T cells sorted from blood, collected in a trial of the OX40 agonist ivuxolimab. The clonotype was recovered from an adult with an advanced solid tumor such as melanoma, head and neck, liver or kidney cancer. In DNA, the CDR3 is TGTGCCAGCAATAATTACCGAGGAGTACGAAAGACCTATGGCTACACCTTC. Encoded protein: CASNNYRGVRKTYGYTF.